A selection of T cell receptor beta chains follows, all from one sample in a study of T cell repertoires in aging, cancer and after chemotherapy. TCRdb reprocessed the multiplex PCR reads with MiXCR, giving one entry per CDR3 protein. The repertoire includes about 1,300 distinct CDR3 sequences, approximately 28% of them detected once, and about two thirds sits in the top ten. The source material was blood. The receptors were sampled from a human donor with a solid tumor. The CDR3 runs from the conserved cysteine through the conserved F or W. A D gene is named only where the DNA matches it firmly. Expanded clones are given a class, and other clones once, few, many or no size at all.

TRBJ2-1,medium-sized,TRBD2,TRBV11-1,TGTGCCAGCAGCCGCGGGAGAGACAATGAGCAGTTCTTC,CASSRGRDNEQFF
TRBJ2-3,NA,TRBD2,TRBV20-1,TGCAGTGCTCCCCCCGGACTAGCGAGAGGTAGGGACACCAGCGCAAAGATCCCCACGCAGTATTTT,CSAPPGLARGRDTSAKIPTQYF
TRBJ1-2,few,NA,TRBV6-1,TGTGCCAGCAAATTTAATCCCACTAACTATGGCTACACCTTC,CASKFNPTNYGYTF
TRBJ2-5,NA,TRBD1,TRBV5-1,TGCGCCAGCAGTCGAGGACAGGAAGAGACCCAGTACTTC,CASSRGQEETQYF
TRBJ2-7,NA,TRBD1,TRBV19,TGTGCCAGTAGGACCCGGGACAGGGAGTTTCACGAGCAGTACTTC,CASRTRDREFHEQYF
TRBJ1-6,few,NA,TRBV19,TGTGCCAGTAGTATCGGGGCGTCCTATAATTCACCCCTCCACTTT,CASSIGASYNSPLHF
TRBJ2-3,few,NA,TRBV6-1,TGTGCCAGCAGTGAAGGTTGGAAAGATACGCAGTATTTT,CASSEGWKDTQYF
TRBJ1-1,large,NA,TRBV29-1,TGCAGCGCCTCGACATCACCGGACACTGAAGCTTTCTTT,CSASTSPDTEAFF
TRBJ1-2,medium-sized,TRBD1,TRBV5-6,TGTGCCAGCAGTTCGGGACAGAACTATGGCTACACCTTC,CASSSGQNYGYTF
TRBJ2-3,NA,TRBD2,TRBV19,TGTGCCAGTAGTGCTACCGGGACTAGTATAGCAGATACGCAGTATTTT,CASSATGTSIADTQYF
TRBJ2-2,NA,NA,TRBV30,TGTGCCTGGAGTGTACGGGATAGGGACACCTGGGAGCTGTTTTTT,CAWSVRDRDTWELFF
TRBJ2-1,NA,TRBD1,TRBV6-4,TGTGCCAGCAGCCCCGGGACAGGGGCGTACAATGAGCAGTTCTTC,CASSPGTGAYNEQFF
TRBJ2-7,NA,TRBD1,TRBV6-5,TGTGCCAGCAGTTACTCGAGGGACAGGGGGCGCTTTCGTAGCCAGTACTTC,CASSYSRDRGRFRSQYF
TRBJ2-7,NA,TRBD2,TRBV4-2,TGTGCCAGCAGCCAGGGACTAGCGGACGATTACGAGCAGTACTTC,CASSQGLADDYEQYF
TRBJ2-7,NA,TRBD2,TRBV20-1,TGCAGTGCTGGAGTTCTAGCGGGGGGCGAGCAGTACTTC,CSAGVLAGGEQYF
TRBJ2-7,NA,NA,TRBV19,TGTGCCAGTAGTATTGCCATTTCCTACGAGCAGTACTTC,CASSIAISYEQYF
TRBJ2-5,NA,TRBD1,TRBV5-1,TGCGCCAGCAGCGTCGGACAGGCAGAGACCCAGTACTTC,CASSVGQAETQYF